The 15 T cell receptor beta chains presented below share a single source sample, sequenced in a study of shared clonotypes between healthy human individuals. The naive CD8 fraction comprised CD45RO-negative cells positively selected for CCR7 and excluded terminally differentiated effector memory CD45RA+ cells. Some clones are missing from TCRdb's copy, which holds only in-frame ones; the method was immunoSEQ multiplex PCR. In the table there are about 2,200,000 clones, around 93% of which are singletons. Material for sequencing was naive CD8+ T cells from PBMCs. These receptors all stem from a man aged 18 to 29 in good health. Some clones in this sample may be carry-over from other donors' samples.

A remark on this clone: Other nucleotide sequences in the sample specify the same CDR3. The rearrangement joins TRBV18 to TRBJ2-7; D call uncertain. Germline V lookup: CDR1 KGHSH, CDR2 LQKENI. This CDR3 is built from 13 residues. Trimming removed 2 bases from V and 0 bases from J, with 5 bases in between. The CDR3, as DNA: TGTGCCAGCTCACCATTGGACTCCTACGAGCAGTACTTC. This sequence encodes CASSPLDSYEQYF.

CDR3 amino acids: CASSQANWGEDRRYEQYF. The CDR3 DNA is TGCGCCAGCAGCCAAGCCAACTGGGGAGAGGATCGGAGATACGAGCAGTACTTC. V gene TRBV4-3 combines with J gene TRBJ2-5; perhaps TRBD2 as D (5 bases). The assigned J gene may be wrong: the sequence end matches TRBJ2-7 better. Germline assignment: CDR1 LGHNA and CDR2 YSLEER. The CDR3 sequence is 18 residues long.

The chain has TRBV1 and TRBJ2-2; TRBD1 reflects the table's D call only, with no check against the DNA. TRBV1 is listed as a pseudogene. The CDR3 has 16 residues. CDR3 sequence reads: CTSSQDQDTNTGELFF. The CDR3 nucleotides are TGCACCAGCAGCCAAGATCAGGACACCAACACCGGGGAGCTGTTTTTT.

The chain carries TRBV9 and TRBJ2-1; TRBD1 matches 7 bases. Germline CDR1 is SGDLS and CDR2 is YYNGEE. This CDR3 is built from 17 residues. V shed 3 bases, J shed 4 bases, and the junction held 13 bases outside the gene matches. Here the CDR3 DNA reads TGTGCCAGCAGCGAGTCCATGAGGACAGGAGAATACAATGAGCAGTTCTTC. It translates to CASSESMRTGEYNEQFF. Drawing the rest from reference TRBV9 and TRBJ2-1, the complete variable domain is DSGVTQTPKHLITATGQRVTLRCSPRSGDLSVYWYQQSLDQGLQFLIQYYNGEERAKGNILERFSAQQFPDLHSELNLSSLELGDSALYFCASSESMRTGEYNEQFFGPGTRLTVL.

V usage is TRBV6-1 and J usage is TRBJ1-2; 10 positions agree with TRBD1. The CDR3 runs to 15 residues. Germline CDR1 is MNHNS and CDR2 is SASEGT. V shed 6 bases, J shed 3 bases, and the junction held 7 bases outside the gene matches. The CDR3 bases are TGTGCCAGCAGCTACCGGGACAGGGGTGACTATGGCTACACCTTC. This sequence encodes CASSYRDRGDYGYTF.

Turning to this clone: This specimen includes other DNA sequences encoding the same CDR3. The chain uses TRBV27 and TRBJ1-1; maybe TRBD1 (5 bases). CDR3 length: 13 amino acids. The germline CDR1 and CDR2 sequences are MNHEY and SMNVEV (reference sequence). Trimming removed 3 bases from V and 3 bases from J, with 8 bases in between. The CDR3 sequence: CASSFLGDTEAFF. In DNA form, the CDR3 reads TGTGCCAGCAGTTTTTTGGGGGACACTGAAGCTTTCTTT.

V gene TRBV7-9 combines with J gene TRBJ2-3; D might be TRBD2 (5 bases). The CDR3 covers 15 residues. Trimming stripped 2 bases from V and 0 bases from J, with 9 bases between. Germline V lookup: CDR1 SEHNR, CDR2 FQNEAQ (reference sequence). This chain's CDR3 is CASSLPGRSTDTQYF. The CDR3 DNA follows: TGTGCCAGCAGCTTACCGGGAAGGAGCACAGATACGCAGTATTTT.

Concerning this clone itself: Other DNA sequences in the same sample also yield this CDR3. The J gene is TRBJ2-7, the V gene TRBV27; D is undetermined. V lost 3 bases to trimming and J lost 3 bases, with 12 bases between them. The CDR3 contains 14 residues. Germline loops: CDR1 MNHEY, CDR2 SMNVEV (reference sequence). The CDR3 region is CASSLRTDYYEQYF. The CDR3 nucleotides are TGTGCCAGCAGTTTGAGGACGGATTACTACGAGCAGTACTTC.

This clone was counted once. The J gene is TRBJ2-7, the V gene TRBV6-1; 11 bases line up with TRBD2. Germline CDR1 MNHNS, CDR2 SASEGT. The V gene end was trimmed by 3 bases and the J gene end by 5 bases; junction bases not matched to a gene: 9. The CDR3 sequence is 16 residues long. Written as DNA, the CDR3 is TGTGCCAGCAGTGATCGATTAGCGGGAGGGCCGAACGAGCAGTACTTC. Translated: CASSDRLAGGPNEQYF.

This clone has only one observation. The V gene is TRBV7-6, the J gene TRBJ2-7, with TRBD1 matching 7 bases. The CDR3 covers 15 residues. The ends lost 5 bases at V and 3 bases at J; junction bases unmatched: 10. Germline V lookup: CDR1 SGHVS, CDR2 FNYEAQ. CDR3 protein: CASSLRQGRNYEQYF. CDR3 in DNA: TGTGCCAGCAGCCTCCGACAGGGACGAAACTACGAGCAGTACTTC.

CDR3 residues: CASSLPGPNYEQYF. CDR3 nucleotides: TGTGCCAGCAGCCTTCCGGGACCGAACTACGAGCAGTACTTC. V and J are TRBV11-2 and TRBJ2-7, with D tentatively TRBD1 or TRBD2 (5 bases each). Germline CDR1 and CDR2: SGHAT and FQNNGV. Trimming took off 5 bases at V and 3 bases at J, with 14 bases between the two ends. The CDR3 totals 14 residues.

This chain joins TRBV27 and TRBJ1-1, with 7 bases lining up with TRBD1. V shed 7 bases and J 1 base; nucleotides not matched to a gene: 15. Germline V CDR1 and CDR2: MNHEY, SMNVEV (reference sequence). The CDR3 runs to 17 residues. The CDR3 reads CASKDRPPNRGNTEAFF. The CDR3 DNA is TGTGCCAGCAAGGATAGGCCCCCAAACAGGGGGAACACTGAAGCTTTCTTT.

The genes are TRBV10-3 and TRBJ2-3, with D perhaps matching TRBD1 or TRBD2 (5 bases each). The CDR3 runs 13 residues. V was pared by 3 bases and J by 7 bases, with 11 bases between. Germline CDR1 ENHRY, CDR2 SYGVKD. CDR3 sequence (DNA): TGTGCCATCAGTGACCCGGGGCAGCATACGCAGTATTTT. It translates to CAISDPGQHTQYF.

The genes are TRBV28 and TRBJ1-1; tentative D call: TRBD1 (5 bases). Trimming took 6 bases from V and 11 from J, leaving 25 bases between them. The CDR3 spans 15 residues. The germline gives CDR1 MDHEN, CDR2 SYDVKM. The chain's CDR3 is CASRTHDPGGMSAFF. Here the CDR3 DNA reads TGTGCCAGCAGAACCCACGACCCGGGGGGGATGAGTGCTTTCTTT. The full variable domain, in which reference TRBV28 and TRBJ1-1 provide the parts outside the CDR3, is DVKVTQSSRYLVKRTGEKVFLECVQDMDHENMFWYRQDPGLGLRLIYFSYDVKMKEKGDIPEGYSVSREKKERFSLILESASTNQTSMYLCASRTHDPGGMSAFFGQGTRLTVV.

The J gene is TRBJ2-6, the V gene TRBV5-3, with 8 nucleotides matching TRBD1. TRBV5-3 is sorted into the ORF group, with uncertain function. The ends lost 1 base at V and 2 bases at J; junction bases unmatched: 5. The CDR3 sequence is 17 residues long. The CDR3 DNA reads TGTGCCAGAAGCTTGAACTTGACAGGGGCTGGGGCCAACGTCCTGACTTTC. Its translation is CARSLNLTGAGANVLTF.